The 10 T cell receptor beta chains below come from one sample, sequenced in a study of cytomegalovirus exposure and HLA in healthy donors (dated by TCRdb to 2017 to 2019). Library construction relied on the immunoSEQ multiplex PCR assay. For the multiplex PCR, a mixture combining 60 forward primers for TCR Vbeta segments and 13 reverse primers for TCR Jbeta segments was used. TCRdb holds this immuneACCESS table with in-frame rearrangements only. Some clones are missing; in checked studies, unresolved V genes explain under half, and the rest has no known cause. This sample is represented by around 120,000 clones; roughly four fifths of them were singletons. The top ten constitute around 1.2% of the sample. The material sequenced was PBMCs. These receptors originate from a girl between 2 and 10 years old in good health and CMV-seronegative.

This chain uses TRBV5-6 with TRBJ1-2, with TRBD1 matching over 8 bases. Germline V gene data show CDR1 as SGHDT and CDR2 as YYEEEE. Trimming removed 0 bases from V and 8 bases from J; junction bases left unmatched: 12. The CDR3 is 16 residues long. The CDR3 here is CASSLGRGQGALGYTF. The CDR3 DNA reads TGTGCCAGCAGCTTGGGTCGGGGGCAGGGGGCCTTAGGCTACACCTTC.

This clone showed up just once. The chain is built from TRBV6-1 and TRBJ1-6; the D is unclear. The CDR3 covers 17 residues. V lost 2 bases and J lost 5, with 16 bases in between. The germline V gene has CDR1 MNHNS and CDR2 SASEGT. The CDR3: CASSEPGMAGHNSPLHF. CDR3 in DNA: TGTGCCAGCAGTGAACCCGGGATGGCAGGACATAATTCACCCCTCCACTTT.

This chain joins TRBV15 and TRBJ1-3, with D perhaps matching TRBD1 (5 bases). In germline, CDR1 is LNHNV, CDR2 YYDKDF (reference sequence). CDR3 length: 14 residues. Trimming took off 1 base at V and 7 bases at J, with 11 bases between the two ends. CDR3 nucleotides: TGTGCCACCAGCAGAGCCGAGAAGGGGAACACCATATATTTT. It is translated as CATSRAEKGNTIYF.

V usage is TRBV5-1 and J usage is TRBJ2-3, with D perhaps TRBD2 (5 bases). There are 16 residues in the CDR3. The germline V gene has CDR1 SGHRS and CDR2 YFSETQ. Trimming took off 5 bases at V and 0 bases at J, with 16 bases between the two ends. CDR3 nucleotide sequence: TGCGCCAGCAGTCCGACCTCGGGGTCTAGCACAGATACGCAGTATTTT. It codes for CASSPTSGSSTDTQYF.

The CDR3 DNA sequence: TGTGCCAGCTGGGGGCAGGGAGTCACCCTCCACTTT. Translating it yields CASWGQGVTLHF. The rearrangement links TRBV2 to TRBJ1-6, with D possibly being TRBD1 (6 bases). CDR1 SNHLY and CDR2 FYNNEI come from the germline V gene. This CDR3 is 12 amino acids long. Deletions cut 8 bases from V and 14 bases from J, with 16 bases between.

In DNA, the CDR3 is TGTGCCAGCAGTTACTCGGCCCATCCCGGGTACGAGCAGTACTTC. Its translation is CASSYSAHPGYEQYF. The V call is TRBV6-5, the J call TRBJ2-7, with D hard to call. The germline gives CDR1 MNHEY, CDR2 SVGAGI. CDR3 length: 15 amino acids. Trimming cost V 0 bases and J 4 bases, with 13 bases left between them.

This clone was counted once. The rearrangement uses TRBV4-1 and TRBJ2-7, with 10 bases identical to TRBD2. The V gene's germline CDR1 is MGHRA and CDR2 YSYEKL. The CDR3 spans 15 residues. The V segment lost 6 bases and the J segment 1 base; nucleotides outside the gene matches: 6. CDR3 in amino acids: CASRSGTSVSYEQYF. DNA of the CDR3: TGCGCCAGCAGGAGCGGGACTAGCGTTTCCTACGAGCAGTACTTC.

The chain recombines TRBV28 with TRBJ2-1; 10 positions agree with TRBD2. The CDR3 runs to 15 residues. CDR1 and CDR2 from the germline V gene are MDHEN and SYDVKM. The ends lost 4 bases at V and 9 bases at J; junction bases unmatched: 9. CDR3 sequence reads: CASSYVTSGIGEQFF. CDR3 in DNA: TGTGCCAGCAGTTACGTTACTAGCGGGATAGGTGAGCAGTTCTTC.

This clone was seen a few times. This chain joins TRBV25-1 and TRBJ2-5; tentative D call: TRBD2 (6 bases). Trimming took off 3 bases at V and 3 bases at J, with 17 bases between the two ends. Germline V gene lookup returns CDR1 MGHDK and CDR2 SYGVNS. CDR3 length: 16 amino acids. DNA for the CDR3: TGTGCCAGCAGTGAGTCGAAACCCGGGACTGAAGAGACCCAGTACTTC. Protein sequence: CASSESKPGTEETQYF.

The gene calls are TRBV5-4 and TRBJ1-4; the D gene is possibly TRBD1 (6 bases). This CDR3 has 16 amino acids. Germline assignment: CDR1 SGHNT and CDR2 YYREEE (reference sequence). V lost 1 base and J 2 bases, leaving 12 bases between the germline ends. CDR3 protein: CASSLLGAGTNEKLFF. Written as DNA, the CDR3 is TGTGCCAGCAGCTTGCTGGGGGCAGGTACTAATGAAAAACTGTTTTTT.